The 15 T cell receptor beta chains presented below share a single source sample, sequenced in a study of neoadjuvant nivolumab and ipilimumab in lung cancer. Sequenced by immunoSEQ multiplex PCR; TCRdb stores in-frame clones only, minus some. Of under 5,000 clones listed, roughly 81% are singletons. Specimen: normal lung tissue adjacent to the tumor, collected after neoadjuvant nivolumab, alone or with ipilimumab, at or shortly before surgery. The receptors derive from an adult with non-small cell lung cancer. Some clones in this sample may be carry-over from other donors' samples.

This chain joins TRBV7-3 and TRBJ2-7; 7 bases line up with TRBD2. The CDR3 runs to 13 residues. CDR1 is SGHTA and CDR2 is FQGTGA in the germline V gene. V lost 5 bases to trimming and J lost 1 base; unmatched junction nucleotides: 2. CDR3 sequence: CASSPSGSYEQYF. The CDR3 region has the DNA TGTGCCAGCAGCCCTAGCGGATCCTACGAGCAGTACTTC.

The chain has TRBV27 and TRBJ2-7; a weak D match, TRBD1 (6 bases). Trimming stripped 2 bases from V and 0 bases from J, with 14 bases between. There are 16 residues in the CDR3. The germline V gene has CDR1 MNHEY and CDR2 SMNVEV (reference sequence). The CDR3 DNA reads TGTGCCAGCAGTTTAGACCGGGACATGAGCTCCTACGAGCAGTACTTC. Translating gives CASSLDRDMSSYEQYF.

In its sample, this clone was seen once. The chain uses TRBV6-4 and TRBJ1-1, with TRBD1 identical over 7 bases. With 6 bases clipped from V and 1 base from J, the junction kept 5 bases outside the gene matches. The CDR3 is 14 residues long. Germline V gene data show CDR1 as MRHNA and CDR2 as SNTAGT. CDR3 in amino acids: CASSQGQENTEAFF. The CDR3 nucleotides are TGTGCCAGCAGCCAAGGACAGGAGAACACTGAAGCTTTCTTT.

For the CDR3, the DNA is TGTGCCAGCAGCAAATCATCTCAAGAGACCCAGTACTTC. It is translated as CASSKSSQETQYF. The gene calls are TRBV9 and TRBJ2-5, with D unclear. V was clipped by 4 bases and J by 2 bases, with 9 bases between them. CDR1 SGDLS and CDR2 YYNGEE come from the germline V gene. The CDR3 sequence is 13 residues long.

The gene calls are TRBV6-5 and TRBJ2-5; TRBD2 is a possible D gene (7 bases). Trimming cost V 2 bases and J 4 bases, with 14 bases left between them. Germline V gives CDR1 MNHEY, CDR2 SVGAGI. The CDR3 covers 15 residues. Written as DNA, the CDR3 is TGTGCCAGCAGTTACGGTAGGGGGGGAAGAGAGACCCAGTACTTC. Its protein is CASSYGRGGRETQYF.

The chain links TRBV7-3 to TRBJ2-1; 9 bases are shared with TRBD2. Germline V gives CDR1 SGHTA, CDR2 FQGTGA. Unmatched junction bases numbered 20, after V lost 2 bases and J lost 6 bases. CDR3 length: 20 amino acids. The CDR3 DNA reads TGTGCCAGCAGCTTAGGCGGGAGGGGTGTAATCCGCACCGAGTCCAATGAGCAGTTCTTC. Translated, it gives CASSLGGRGVIRTESNEQFF.

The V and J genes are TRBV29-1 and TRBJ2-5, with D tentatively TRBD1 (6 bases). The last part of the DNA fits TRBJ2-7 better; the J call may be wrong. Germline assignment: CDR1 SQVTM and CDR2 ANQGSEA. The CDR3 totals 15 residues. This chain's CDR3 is CSALGHPSRPYEQYF. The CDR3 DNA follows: TGCAGCGCACTGGGACACCCGTCGCGGCCCTACGAGCAGTACTTC.

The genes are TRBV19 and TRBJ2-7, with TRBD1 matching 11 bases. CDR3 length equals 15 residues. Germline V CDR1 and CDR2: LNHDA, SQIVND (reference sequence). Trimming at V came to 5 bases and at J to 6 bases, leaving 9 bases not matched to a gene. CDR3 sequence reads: CASSSPDRGPGEQYF. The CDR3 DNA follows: TGTGCCAGTAGTTCCCCGGACAGGGGGCCAGGCGAGCAGTACTTC.

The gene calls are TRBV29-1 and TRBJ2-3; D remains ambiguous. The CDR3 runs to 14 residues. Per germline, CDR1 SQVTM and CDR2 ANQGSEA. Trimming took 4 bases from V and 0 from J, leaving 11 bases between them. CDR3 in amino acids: CSVAVGRSTDTQYF. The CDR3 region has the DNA TGCAGCGTTGCGGTTGGGCGGAGCACAGATACGCAGTATTTT.

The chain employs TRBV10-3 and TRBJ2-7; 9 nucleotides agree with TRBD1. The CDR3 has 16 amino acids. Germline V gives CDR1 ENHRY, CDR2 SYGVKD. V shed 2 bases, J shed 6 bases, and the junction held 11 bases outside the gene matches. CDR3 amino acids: CAISEPTGGRETEQYF. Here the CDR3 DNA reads TGTGCCATCAGTGAGCCCACAGGGGGCCGGGAAACCGAGCAGTACTTC.

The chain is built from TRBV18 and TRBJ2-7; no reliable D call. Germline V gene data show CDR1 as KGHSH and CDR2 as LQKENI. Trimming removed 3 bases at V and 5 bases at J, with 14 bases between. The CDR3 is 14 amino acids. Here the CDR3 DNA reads TGTGCCAGCTCACCGAAAGGACCCCCCGACGAGCAGTACTTC. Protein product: CASSPKGPPDEQYF.

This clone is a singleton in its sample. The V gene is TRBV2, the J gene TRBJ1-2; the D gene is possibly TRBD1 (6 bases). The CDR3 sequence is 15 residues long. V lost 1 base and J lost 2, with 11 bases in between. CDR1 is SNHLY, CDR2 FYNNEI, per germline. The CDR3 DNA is TGTGCCAGCAGTGAAGACAGGGCCTACAACTATGGCTACACCTTC. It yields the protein CASSEDRAYNYGYTF.

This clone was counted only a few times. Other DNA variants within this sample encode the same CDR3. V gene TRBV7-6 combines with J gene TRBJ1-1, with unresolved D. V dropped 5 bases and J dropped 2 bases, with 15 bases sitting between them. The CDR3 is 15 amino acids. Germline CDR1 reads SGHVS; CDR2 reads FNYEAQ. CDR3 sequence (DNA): TGTGCCAGCAGCCCCTCGGGTCAAATTAACACTGAAGCTTTCTTT. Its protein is CASSPSGQINTEAFF. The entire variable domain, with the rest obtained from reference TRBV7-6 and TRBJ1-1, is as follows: GAGVSQSPRYKVTKRGQDVALRCDPISGHVSLYWYRQALGQGPEFLTYFNYEAQQDKSGLPNDRFSAERPEGSISTLTIQRTEQRDSAMYRCASSPSGQINTEAFFGQGTRLTVV.

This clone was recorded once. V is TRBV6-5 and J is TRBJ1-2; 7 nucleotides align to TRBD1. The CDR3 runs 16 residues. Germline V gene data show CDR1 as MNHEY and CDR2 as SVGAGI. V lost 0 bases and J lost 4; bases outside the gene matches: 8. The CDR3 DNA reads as TGTGCCAGCAGTTACTCCAAGACAGGGCATCTCTATGGCTACACCTTC. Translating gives CASSYSKTGHLYGYTF.

Here the CDR3 reads CASSQGGGNAYEQYF. CDR3 sequence (DNA): TGCGCCAGCAGCCAAGGGGGCGGCAACGCCTACGAGCAGTACTTC. The chain combines TRBV4-3 with TRBJ2-7; D is possibly TRBD1 (5 bases). V was cut by 1 base and J by 2 bases, with 12 bases left in between. Germline V gene sequence: CDR1 LGHNA, CDR2 YSLEER. CDR3 length equals 15 residues.